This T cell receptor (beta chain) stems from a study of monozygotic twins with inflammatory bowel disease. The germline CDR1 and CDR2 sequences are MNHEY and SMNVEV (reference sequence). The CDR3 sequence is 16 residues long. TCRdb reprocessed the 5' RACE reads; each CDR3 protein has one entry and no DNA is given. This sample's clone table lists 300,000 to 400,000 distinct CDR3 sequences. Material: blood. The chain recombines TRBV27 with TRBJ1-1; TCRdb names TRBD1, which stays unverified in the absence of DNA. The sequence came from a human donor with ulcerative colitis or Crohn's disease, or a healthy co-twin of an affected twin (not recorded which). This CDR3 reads CASSLSGPIRNTEAFF.